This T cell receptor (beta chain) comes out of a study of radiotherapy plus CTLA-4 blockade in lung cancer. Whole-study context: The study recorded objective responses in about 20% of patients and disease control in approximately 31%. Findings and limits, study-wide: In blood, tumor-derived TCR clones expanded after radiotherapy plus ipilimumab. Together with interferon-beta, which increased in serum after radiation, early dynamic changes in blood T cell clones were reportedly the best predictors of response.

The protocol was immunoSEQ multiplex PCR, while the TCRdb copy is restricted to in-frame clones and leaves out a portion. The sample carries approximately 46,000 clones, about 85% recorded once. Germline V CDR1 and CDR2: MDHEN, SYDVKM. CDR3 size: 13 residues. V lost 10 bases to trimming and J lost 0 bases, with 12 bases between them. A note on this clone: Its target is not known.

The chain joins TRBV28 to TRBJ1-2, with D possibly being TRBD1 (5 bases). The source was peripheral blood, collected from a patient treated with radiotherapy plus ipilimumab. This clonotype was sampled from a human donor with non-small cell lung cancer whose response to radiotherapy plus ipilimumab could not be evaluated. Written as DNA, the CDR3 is TGTGCCACTCGGGCAGGGACTAACTATGGCTACACCTTC. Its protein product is CATRAGTNYGYTF.